This record concerns one T cell receptor (beta chain) sequence. It was during active infection that Seattle patients were enrolled and then longitudinally followed. The sample originates from a study of blood T cell repertoires in COVID-19. The CDR3 is made up of 18 amino acids. Looked up from germline, CDR1 is SGHVS and CDR2 is FQNEAQ. The J segment lost 1 base and the V segment lost 2 bases, leaving 12 bases of the junction unmatched. Original methodology: Reference gene primers were amplified, and this amplification served to estimate nucleated cell counts. This table comes from immunoSEQ multiplex PCR, and its TCRdb copy is limited to in-frame clones, with some not included. V and J calls and clone size follow that table, whereas D and trimming were derived from the DNA. This table has 300,000 to 350,000 clones, roughly 90% appearing once.

The rearrangement uses TRBV7-8 and TRBJ2-5; 8 bases fit TRBD1. This receptor was obtained from a woman aged 40 to 50 with COVID-19, enrolled during active disease. Sequencing was done on a sample of peripheral blood. CDR3 in amino acids: CASSLWKERQGLQETQYF. The CDR3 DNA reads TGTGCCAGCAGCTTATGGAAGGAGCGACAGGGGCTCCAAGAGACCCAGTACTTC. Complete variable domain (other parts from reference TRBV7-8 and TRBJ2-5): GAGVSQSPRYKVAKRGQDVALRCDPISGHVSLFWYQQALGQGPEFLTYFQNEAQLDKSGLPSDRFFAERPEGSVSTLKIQRTQQEDSAVYLCASSLWKERQGLQETQYFGPGTRLLVL.